This T cell receptor (beta chain) emerged from a study of T cells in Graves' hyperthyroidism and ophthalmopathy (dated by TCRdb to the late 2010s). In the study overall: Peripheral blood was collected at initial diagnosis, before any treatment. In addition, the study compared T-cell repertoires in thyroid tissue and in blood from 6 or 7 Graves' hyperthyroidism patients. After sampling, hyperthyroidism patients received methimazole starting at 30 mg daily, and ophthalmopathy patients received high-dose intravenous methylprednisolone. An independent validation cohort of 18 to 20 hyperthyroidism patients and more than 15 patients who later progressed to ophthalmopathy tested prospective prediction of ophthalmopathy. The roughly 100 discovery patients were randomly divided into training and test sets at a 7:3 ratio. To identify TCR V-J signatures that set the groups apart, the researchers used a discovery cohort of more than 95 patients, made up of under 45 with Graves' ophthalmopathy and some 60 with stable Graves' hyperthyroidism. TCR Vbeta CDR3 sequencing of approximately 140 peripheral blood samples (over 40 ophthalmopathy, over 70 hyperthyroidism and about 17 progressor patients) is reported in the paper. Summary of the overall study and its limitations: No statistical method was used to set the sample size in advance, and investigators knew the group allocation. Most expanded thyroid clonotypes (frequency above 0.001) were also found in blood, which suggests that blood repertoires may mirror thyroid immune responses. A model built on a 13 V-J signature distinguished ophthalmopathy from stable hyperthyroidism, reaching about 88% sensitivity and about 81% specificity in cross-validation and 80%/75% in testing. In validation, the model predicted progression to ophthalmopathy a median of about 6.5 months before onset, with about 64% sensitivity and almost 75% specificity.

This clonotype was found many times. Which antigen it targets is not known. Base qualities were left out, and no much larger clone turns up one base away. Trimming at the junction amounts to 7 bases on V and 0 bases on J, and the germline ends lie 21 bases apart. There are 17 amino acids in the CDR3, from cysteine to phenylalanine inclusive. Only the CDR3 region is kept as DNA, spanning 51 bases read in frame from base 1. CDR1 and CDR2 are drawn from the germline V gene: MDHEN, SYDVKM. Stable Graves' hyperthyroidism was defined as no progression to ophthalmopathy during 18 months of follow-up. Hyperthyroidism patients were newly diagnosed, had a disease duration of under 2 months, and were aged 18 to 65 years. Any patient with an uncontrolled infection, another autoimmune disease, pregnancy or lactation was excluded. Diagnoses were established on the basis of clinical symptoms, serum thyroxine and TRAb, thyroid ultrasound, and orbital computed tomography. Ficoll-Paque density gradient centrifugation was used to isolate PBMCs from around 10 ml of fresh peripheral blood. Total RNA was extracted with Trizol reagent, and quality was checked on an Agilent 2100 Bioanalyzer.

Amplification of TCR beta CDR3 regions was carried out from RNA transcripts. For the first round of RT-PCR on the TCR CDR3, the HTBI primer set was used together with the Qiagen OneStep RT-PCR kit. The libraries were constructed in a second round of multiplex PCR and then size-selected and purified. Libraries were sequenced paired-end with 100 bp reads on an Illumina HiSeq2000. In the original analysis: SOAPnuke was used to process the raw data, with reads discarded if the reads contained adapters or uncalled bases, had a mean Phred below 15, or lacked an exact constant-primer or identifier match. COPE v1.2.5 was used to merge high-quality paired reads, and clonotypes were defined as unique nucleotide sequences. Clonotypes were aligned to IMGT TRBV, TRBD and TRBJ reference segments using MiTCR v1.1. Only V-J combinations with frequency above 0.0001, covering approximately 99% of repertoires, were analysed. A TCS score was defined as the ratio between F50 (clonal expansion) and ExV (chaos), using BLOSUM62-based TCRdist between CDR3 peptides within each V-J. Welch's t-statistics and random forest reduced approximately 520 V-J features to roughly 13, which were used in a naive Bayes classifier (R e1071). The raw public reads went through TCRdb reprocessing: fastp at Q25, MiXCR clone calling, in-frame beta chains kept. A single entry per CDR3 protein holds the most common genes and DNA from its merged rows. TCRdb, not the original authors, processed these V and J calls. This sample comprises about 620,000 distinct CDR3 sequences, around 15% of them detected only once. The top ten clonotypes cover approximately 3.9% of the sample.

This sequence uses TRBV28 and TRBJ1-1, with TRBD1 tentatively as D gene (5 bases match). The source material was blood. This clonotype was sampled from a woman aged 30 to 39 with Graves' hyperthyroidism. The CDR3 region reads CASTPRAGWRLNTEAFF. The DNA reads TGTGCCAGCACCCCTCGGGCAGGGTGGAGGTTGAACACTGAAGCTTTCTTT.